By share of the sample, the clone carrying this T cell receptor (beta chain) is large (0.1 to 1%). No antigen is known for it. V trimming: 1 base; J trimming: 8 bases; junction bases outside the gene matches: 8. Germline V gene sequence: CDR1 SQVTM, CDR2 ANQGSEA. The CDR3 extends over 15 amino acids. The sample originates from a study of T cell repertoires in aging, cancer and after chemotherapy. Study-level points and caveats: Immunological memory after chemotherapy cannot be judged from the repertoire data. Loss of evenness, beyond lost richness, contributed to age-related TCR diversity decline in cancer patients.

The template was genomic DNA from peripheral blood, not RNA. Multiplex touch-down PCR with TRB-A/B primers amplified rearranged V-D-J TRB sequences. Each CDR3 protein is one row after TCRdb ran MiXCR on the multiplex PCR reads. The sample includes some 2,100 distinct CDR3 sequences, approximately 25% of them seen just once. The material sequenced was blood. The rearrangement uses TRBV29-1 and TRBJ2-2, with 9 positions matching TRBD1. This clonotype was sampled from a human donor with a solid tumor. This CDR3 is CSVEVRDRVEGELFF. The CDR3 bases are TGCAGCGTTGAAGTCCGGGACAGGGTTGAAGGGGAGCTGTTTTTT.